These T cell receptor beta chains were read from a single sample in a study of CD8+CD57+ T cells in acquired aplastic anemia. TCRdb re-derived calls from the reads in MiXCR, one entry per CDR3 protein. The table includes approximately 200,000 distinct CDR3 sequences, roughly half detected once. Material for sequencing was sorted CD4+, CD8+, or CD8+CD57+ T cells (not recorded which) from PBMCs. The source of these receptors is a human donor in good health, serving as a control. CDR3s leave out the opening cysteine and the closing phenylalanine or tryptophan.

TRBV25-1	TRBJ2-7	ASSGQGITYEQY
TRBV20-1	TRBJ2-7	SARDVLAGEIYEQY
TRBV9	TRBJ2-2	ASRELSNTGELF
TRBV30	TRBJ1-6	AWSGKRNNSPLH
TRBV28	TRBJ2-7	ASSFRRVSYEQY
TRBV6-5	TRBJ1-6	ASSYSDSPLH
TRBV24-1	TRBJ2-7	ATSDFLGGYEQY
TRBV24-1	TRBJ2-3	ATSVRTGNADTQY
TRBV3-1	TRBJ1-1	ASNRQGEAF
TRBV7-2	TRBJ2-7	ASSREQGDEQY
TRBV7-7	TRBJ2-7	ATGPRGGEQY
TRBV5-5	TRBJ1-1	ASSQDPGDTEAF
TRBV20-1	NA	SARQGPYNEQF
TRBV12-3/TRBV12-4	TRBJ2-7	ASSPPGLAAEQY
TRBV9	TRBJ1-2	ASSVGQEPGYGYT
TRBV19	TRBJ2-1	ASKERGSSYNEQF
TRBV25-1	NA	ASSESGGLDEQY
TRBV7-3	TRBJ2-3	ASSSGQGAWYTQY
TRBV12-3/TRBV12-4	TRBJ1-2	ASSLGGSDYGYT
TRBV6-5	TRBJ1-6	ASSPHGNSPLH
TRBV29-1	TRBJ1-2	SARETPFGYT
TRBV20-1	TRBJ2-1	SATAGLAGVEQF
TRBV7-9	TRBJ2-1	ASSLGNGHNEQF
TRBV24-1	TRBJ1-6	ATIPETYEQGTYNSPLH
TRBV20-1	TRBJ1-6	SGRGTKDSPLH
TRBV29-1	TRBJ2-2	SANGGTGELF
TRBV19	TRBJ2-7	ASSIGSKGSSYEQY
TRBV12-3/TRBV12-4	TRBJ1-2	ASSLSREIGYGYT
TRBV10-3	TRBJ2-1	ASSYSERYNEQF
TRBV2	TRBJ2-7	ASSVQGSTYEQY
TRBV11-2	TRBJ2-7	ASSLVGGGTGGYEQY
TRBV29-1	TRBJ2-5	SLGETQY
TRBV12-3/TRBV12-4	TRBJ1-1	ASSDSPTEAF
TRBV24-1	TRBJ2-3	ATSDRTHPSTDTQY
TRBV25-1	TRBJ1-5	ASSEGQPNQPQH
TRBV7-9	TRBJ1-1	ASSLGVVAF
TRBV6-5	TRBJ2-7	ASSDRGYYEQY
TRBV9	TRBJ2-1	ASSVEAGGFNEQF
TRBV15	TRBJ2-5	ATSGQGPYNERY
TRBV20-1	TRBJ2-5	SASEGGGAFETQY
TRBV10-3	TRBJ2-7	AIRGGQGAGYEQY
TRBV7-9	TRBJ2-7	ASSLSGGREQY
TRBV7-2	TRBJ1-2	ASSASIHRGQSYGYT
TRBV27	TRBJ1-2	ASSSSANYGYT
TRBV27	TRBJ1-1	ASSLSQGTTEAF
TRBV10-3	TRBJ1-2	AISPVTDYGYT
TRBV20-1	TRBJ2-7	SAKDLRTTPYEQY
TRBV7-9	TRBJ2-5	ASSTIPGRAQETQY
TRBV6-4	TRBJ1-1	ASSEQTNTEAF
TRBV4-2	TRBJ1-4	ASSLTGTGVDEKLF
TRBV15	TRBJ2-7	ATSRDWPYEQY
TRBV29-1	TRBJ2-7	SASTGSSYEQY
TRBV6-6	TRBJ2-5	ASSPRQYQETQY
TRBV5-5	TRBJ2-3	ASSLRTAGTDTQY
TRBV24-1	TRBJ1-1	ATSDATGLEAF